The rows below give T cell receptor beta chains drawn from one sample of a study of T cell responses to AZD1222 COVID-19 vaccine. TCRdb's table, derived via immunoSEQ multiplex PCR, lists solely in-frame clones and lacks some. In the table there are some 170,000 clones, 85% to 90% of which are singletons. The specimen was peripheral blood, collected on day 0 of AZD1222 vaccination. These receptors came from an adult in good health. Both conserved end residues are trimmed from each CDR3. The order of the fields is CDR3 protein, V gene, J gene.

ASKSPSGSLYEQY	TRBV6-5	TRBJ2-7
AISEASGRSFYEQY	TRBV10-3	TRBJ2-7
ASSQSLGKSSYNEQF	TRBV4-1	TRBJ2-1
ASSIAGGLDNQPQH	TRBV19	TRBJ1-5
AWSVSTDTQY	TRBV30	TRBJ2-3
ASSIQVSYEQY	TRBV19	TRBJ2-7
ASSLNDRILSNQPQH	TRBV13	TRBJ1-5
ASRKGTVNTGELF	TRBV19	TRBJ2-2
ASSESGISPYEQY	TRBV6-1	TRBJ2-7
ASSIVLGASSYNEQF	TRBV19	TRBJ2-1
ASGLGRRSNQPQH	TRBV6-5	TRBJ1-5
ASSVGSGGYEQY	TRBV9	TRBJ2-7